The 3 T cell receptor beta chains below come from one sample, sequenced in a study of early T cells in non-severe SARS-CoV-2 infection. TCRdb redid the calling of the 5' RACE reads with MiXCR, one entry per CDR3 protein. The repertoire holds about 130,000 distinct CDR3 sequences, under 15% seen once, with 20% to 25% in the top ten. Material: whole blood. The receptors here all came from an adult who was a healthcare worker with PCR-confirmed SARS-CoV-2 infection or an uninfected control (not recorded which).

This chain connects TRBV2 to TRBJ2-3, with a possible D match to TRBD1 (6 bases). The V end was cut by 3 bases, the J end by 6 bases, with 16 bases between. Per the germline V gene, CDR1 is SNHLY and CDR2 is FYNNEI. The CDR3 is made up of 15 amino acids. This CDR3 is CASSDRGWRADTQYF. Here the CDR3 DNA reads TGTGCCAGCAGTGATAGGGGGTGGAGAGCTGATACGCAGTATTTT.

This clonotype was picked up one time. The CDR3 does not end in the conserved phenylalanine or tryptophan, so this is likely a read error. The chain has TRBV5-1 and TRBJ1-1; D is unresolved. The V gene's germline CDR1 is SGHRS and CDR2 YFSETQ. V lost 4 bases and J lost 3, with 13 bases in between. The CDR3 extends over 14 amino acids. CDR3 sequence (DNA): TGCGCCAGCAGCGCCCCGGGCCCGTACACTGAAGCTTTCTAT. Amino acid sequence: CASSAPGPYTEAFY.

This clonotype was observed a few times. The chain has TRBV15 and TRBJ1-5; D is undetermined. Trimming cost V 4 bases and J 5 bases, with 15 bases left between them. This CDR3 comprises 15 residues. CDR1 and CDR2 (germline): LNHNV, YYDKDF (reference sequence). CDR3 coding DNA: TGTGCCACCAGCATCGACGGGAGTGGGTATCAGCCCCAGCATTTT. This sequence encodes CATSIDGSGYQPQHF.